The 8 T cell receptor beta chains below were found in one sample sequenced in a study of cytomegalovirus exposure and HLA in healthy donors. Generated by immunoSEQ multiplex PCR, the TCRdb table keeps only in-frame clones and is missing some. The sample comprises 200,000 to 250,000 clones, approximately 87% of which are singletons, and roughly 5.7% rests with the top ten. The sample taken for sequencing was PBMCs. The receptors stem from a young woman in good health and CMV-seronegative.

The V gene is TRBV2, the J gene TRBJ2-7; 8 bases agree with TRBD1. V lost 6 bases to trimming and J lost 2 bases; unmatched junction nucleotides: 6. The CDR3 has 14 amino acids. Germline V CDR1 and CDR2: SNHLY, FYNNEI. CDR3 protein: CASSKGQGTYEQYF. The CDR3 DNA follows: TGTGCCAGCAGCAAAGGACAGGGAACCTACGAGCAGTACTTC.

The V call is TRBV30, the J call TRBJ1-4; tentative D call: TRBD1 (5 bases). Germline loops: CDR1 GTSNPN, CDR2 SVGIG (reference sequence). The CDR3 has 16 amino acids. With 3 bases removed from V and 8 bases from J, the gap between germline ends came to 22 bases. The CDR3 reads CAWSNQMGRLGEKLFF. As DNA, the CDR3 is TGTGCCTGGAGCAACCAAATGGGACGCTTAGGAGAAAAACTGTTTTTT.

The chain uses TRBV30 and TRBJ1-2; the D gene is possibly TRBD1 (6 bases). This CDR3 is 11 amino acids long. CDR1 GTSNPN and CDR2 SVGIG come from the germline V gene (reference sequence). Deletions cut 4 bases from V and 10 bases from J, with 13 bases between. CDR3 region: CAWNTGRAYTF. The CDR3 DNA sequence: TGTGCCTGGAATACAGGGAGGGCCTACACCTTC.

The rearrangement joins TRBV5-1 to TRBJ2-7; 9 bases align to TRBD2. Per the germline V gene, CDR1 is SGHRS and CDR2 is YFSETQ. The junction had 15 bases not matched to a gene; V was cut back by 4 bases and J by 7 bases. This CDR3 contains 16 residues. The CDR3 bases are TGCGCCAGCAGCCCACCGCAGACTAGCGGTGCCGGAGAGCAGTACTTC. Translation: CASSPPQTSGAGEQYF.

V is TRBV6-1 and J is TRBJ2-1; D remains ambiguous. Germline lookup yields CDR1 MNHNS and CDR2 SASEGT. Trimming left V 5 bases short and J 4 bases short, with 6 bases between. This CDR3 has 12 amino acids. The CDR3 DNA reads as TGTGCCAGCAGTTGGGGTTACAATGAGCAGTTCTTC. As protein: CASSWGYNEQFF.

The chain is built from TRBV11-2 and TRBJ2-7, with TRBD2 matching over 7 bases. The germline CDR1 and CDR2 sequences are SGHAT and FQNNGV. The CDR3 runs 14 residues. V was clipped by 4 bases and J by 5 bases; unmatched bases: 8. The CDR3 spells CASSSSGVLNEQYF. The CDR3 DNA follows: TGTGCCAGCAGCTCTAGCGGCGTCCTCAACGAGCAGTACTTC. The full variable domain, in which reference TRBV11-2 and TRBJ2-7 provide the parts outside the CDR3, is EAGVAQSPRYKIIEKRQSVAFWCNPISGHATLYWYQQILGQGPKLLIQFQNNGVVDDSQLPKDRFSAERLKGVDSTLKIQPAKLEDSAVYLCASSSSGVLNEQYFGPGTRLTVT.

The chain carries TRBV11-2 and TRBJ2-7, with a weak D call TRBD2 (5 bases). The V and J ends lost 0 bases and 2 bases respectively, with 8 bases between them. CDR1 and CDR2 from the germline V gene are SGHAT and FQNNGV. CDR3 size: 14 residues. The CDR3 sequence is CASSLDPAAYEQYF. The CDR3 nucleotides read TGTGCCAGCAGCTTAGACCCAGCGGCCTACGAGCAGTACTTC.

CDR3 residues: CASSPGSQTANYGYTF. CDR3 nucleotide sequence: TGTGCCAGCTCACCGGGGTCCCAGACCGCTAACTATGGCTACACCTTC. The chain uses TRBV18 and TRBJ1-2, with unresolved D. CDR3 length: 16 residues. Trimming removed 3 bases from V and 0 bases from J, with 14 bases in between. Germline V CDR1 and CDR2: KGHSH, LQKENI. The full variable domain, rest sourced from reference TRBV18 and TRBJ1-2, is NAGVMQNPRHLVRRRGQEARLRCSPMKGHSHVYWYRQLPEEGLKFMVYLQKENIIDESGMPKERFSAEFPKEGPSILRIQQVVRGDSAAYFCASSPGSQTANYGYTFGSGTRLTVV.